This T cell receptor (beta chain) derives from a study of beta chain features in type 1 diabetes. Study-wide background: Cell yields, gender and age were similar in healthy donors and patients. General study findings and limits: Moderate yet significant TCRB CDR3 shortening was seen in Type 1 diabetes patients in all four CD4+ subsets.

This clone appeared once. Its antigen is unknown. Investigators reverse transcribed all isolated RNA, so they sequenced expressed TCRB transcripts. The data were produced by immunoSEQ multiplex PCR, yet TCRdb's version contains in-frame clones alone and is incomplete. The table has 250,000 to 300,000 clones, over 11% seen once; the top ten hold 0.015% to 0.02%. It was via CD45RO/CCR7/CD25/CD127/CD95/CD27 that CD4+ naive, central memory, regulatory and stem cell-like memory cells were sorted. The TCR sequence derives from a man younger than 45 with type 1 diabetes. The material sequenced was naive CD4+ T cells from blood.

CDR3 bases: TGTGCCAGCAGCTTGCCGTGGGACAGGGGAGTCAATCAGCCCCAGCATTTT. Protein sequence: CASSLPWDRGVNQPQHF. The V gene is TRBV5-8, the J gene TRBJ1-5; TRBD1 aligns across 10 bases. The CDR3 loop spans 17 amino acids. V lost 1 base and J lost 3; bases outside the gene matches: 7. In germline, CDR1 is SGHTS, CDR2 YDEGEE.